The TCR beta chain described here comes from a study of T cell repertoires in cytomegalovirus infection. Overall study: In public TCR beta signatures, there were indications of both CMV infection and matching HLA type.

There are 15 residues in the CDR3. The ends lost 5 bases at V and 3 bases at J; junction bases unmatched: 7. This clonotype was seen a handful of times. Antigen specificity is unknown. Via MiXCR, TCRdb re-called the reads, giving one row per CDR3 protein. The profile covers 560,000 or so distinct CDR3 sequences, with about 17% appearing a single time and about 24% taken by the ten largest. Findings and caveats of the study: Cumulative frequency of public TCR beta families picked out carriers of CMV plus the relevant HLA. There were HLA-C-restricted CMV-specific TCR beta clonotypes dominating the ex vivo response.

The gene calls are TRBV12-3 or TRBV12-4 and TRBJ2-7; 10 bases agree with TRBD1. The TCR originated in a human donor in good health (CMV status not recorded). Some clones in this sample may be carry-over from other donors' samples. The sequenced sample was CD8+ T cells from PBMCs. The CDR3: CASSRDRDRGYEQYF. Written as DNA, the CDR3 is TGTGCCAGCAGTCGGGACCGGGACAGGGGCTACGAGCAGTACTTC.